This is a list of T cell receptor beta chains from one sample in a study of blood T cell repertoires in COVID-19. Libraries were prepared by immunoSEQ multiplex PCR; TCRdb keeps only in-frame clonotypes and omits some of them. This sample has about 200,000 clones, with 70% to 90% found just once. Sequencing input: peripheral blood. All receptors derive from a man between 35 and 55 years old with acute or convalescent COVID-19. Both conserved end residues are part of each CDR3. The D gene is left open where the match is weak.

d_gene: NA
len: 16
v_gene: TRBV5-1
CDR3aa: CASSLVRKGGTAEAFF

d_gene: NA
len: 15
v_gene: TRBV2
CDR3aa: CASSEVELSLTEAFF

d_gene: NA
len: 14
v_gene: TRBV28
CDR3aa: CASSFGAEPTEAFF

d_gene: TRBD1
len: 15
v_gene: TRBV9
CDR3aa: CASSVASGGGYEQYF

d_gene: TRBD1
len: 14
v_gene: TRBV5-8
CDR3aa: CASSLGSQGAEAFF

d_gene: NA
len: 16
v_gene: TRBV4-1
CDR3aa: CASSQGLDGSYNEQFF

d_gene: NA
len: 14
v_gene: TRBV3-1/TRBV3-2
CDR3aa: CASSQVTGVHGYTF

d_gene: TRBD1
len: 15
v_gene: TRBV27
CDR3aa: CASARGAGGREPQHF

d_gene: NA
len: 13
v_gene: TRBV5-1
CDR3aa: CASGPSGLYEQYF

d_gene: NA
len: 11
v_gene: TRBV6-5
CDR3aa: CASKEPGAQYF

d_gene: TRBD1
len: 15
v_gene: TRBV5-5
CDR3aa: CASSSAGQRNTEAFF

d_gene: NA
len: 15
v_gene: TRBV9
CDR3aa: CASSVGWETGGELFF

d_gene: NA
len: 16
v_gene: TRBV3-1/TRBV3-2
CDR3aa: CASSQVRTVHQETQYF

d_gene: NA
len: 14
v_gene: TRBV5-1
CDR3aa: CASSLPSSGNTIYF

d_gene: TRBD1
len: 15
v_gene: TRBV18
CDR3aa: CASSSTFRQGSIQYF

d_gene: NA
len: 12
v_gene: TRBV28
CDR3aa: CASFDGGTEAFF

d_gene: TRBD1
len: 14
v_gene: TRBV11-2
CDR3aa: CASSWTGHNEKLFF

d_gene: NA
len: 13
v_gene: TRBV2
CDR3aa: CARAGQNTDTQYF

d_gene: NA
len: 12
v_gene: TRBV3-1/TRBV3-2
CDR3aa: CASSQRGGAKYF

d_gene: NA
len: 14
v_gene: TRBV29-1
CDR3aa: CSVEVGGGNQPQHF

d_gene: NA
len: 17
v_gene: TRBV9
CDR3aa: CASSPGLAGDSGNTIYF

d_gene: NA
len: 15
v_gene: TRBV3-1/TRBV3-2
CDR3aa: CASSAPFEGANVLTF

d_gene: TRBD2
len: 14
v_gene: TRBV6-6
CDR3aa: CASSLTSGVGEQYF

d_gene: TRBD2
len: 18
v_gene: TRBV7-7
CDR3aa: CASSSGLAGGPIKDTQYF

d_gene: TRBD1
len: 14
v_gene: TRBV30
CDR3aa: CACPYRGGGNTIYF

d_gene: TRBD2
len: 18
v_gene: TRBV5-1
CDR3aa: CASSLSPGSGDIYNEQFF

d_gene: TRBD1
len: 13
v_gene: TRBV19
CDR3aa: CASSRQGSSPLHF

d_gene: NA
len: 15
v_gene: TRBV6-1
CDR3aa: CASSEMGIPGNTIYF

d_gene: NA
len: 15
v_gene: TRBV6-2/TRBV6-3
CDR3aa: CASSYSRGPQDPQYF

d_gene: TRBD1
len: 13
v_gene: TRBV4-2
CDR3aa: CASSQGTVRTIYF